This TCR beta chain is drawn from a study of blood T cell repertoires in COVID-19. Study overall: From the United States, Italy and Spain came samples of acute and convalescent COVID-19.

CDR1 and CDR2 (germline): MNHEY, SVGAGI. The CDR3 has 12 amino acids. Trimming removed 5 bases from V and 7 bases from J, with 11 bases in between. Per the original data handling: Estimation of nucleated cell counts relied on the amplification of reference gene primers. The method was immunoSEQ multiplex PCR; TCRdb's version includes in-frame clones alone and lacks a portion of them. D and trimming were read from the DNA, whereas the V and J calls and clone size are those reported in that table. The top ten hold 0.85% to 1.2% of the sample, which has roughly 90,000 clones, 87% seen once. Sequenced sample: peripheral blood. This TCR came from a human donor in a cohort sampled during active COVID-19. The chain carries TRBV6-5 and TRBJ1-1; no definite D call. CDR3 DNA: TGTGCCAGCAGTCATGACAATGTTGAAGCTTTCTTT. Amino acid sequence: CASSHDNVEAFF.